The clone carrying this T cell receptor (beta chain) was counted a single time. V shed 4 bases, J shed 4 bases, and the junction held 6 bases outside the gene matches. The CDR3 sequence is 14 residues long. Germline CDR1 is PRHDT and CDR2 is FYEKMQ (reference sequence). The sample comes from a study of PD-L1 blockade in urothelial cancer. About the study: Atezolizumab (1,200 mg intravenously every 3 weeks) began in the mid-2010s for patients. Analyses used blood from 3 weeks (second dose) and 6 weeks after treatment start. Blood samples had a median of 141,255 T cells, roughly 83,000 unique TCRs, and clonality 0.080.

The repertoire was sequenced with immunoSEQ multiplex PCR; TCRdb's copy has only in-frame clones and lacks some. This table has tens of thousands of clones, about 79% appearing once. The receptor comes from a man between 60 and 70 years old with urothelial cancer. The sample was PBMCs, taken around atezolizumab (anti-PD-L1) treatment. The chain recombines TRBV13 with TRBJ2-7; 8 bases align to TRBD1. The DNA of the CDR3 is TGTGCCAGCAGCTCGGACAGGGATCCTTACGAGCAGTACTTC. Protein: CASSSDRDPYEQYF. The full variable domain, in which reference TRBV13 and TRBJ2-7 provide the parts outside the CDR3, is AAGVIQSPRHLIKEKRETATLKCYPIPRHDTVYWYQQGPGQDPQFLISFYEKMQSDKGSIPDRFSAQQFSDYHSELNMSSLELGDSALYFCASSSDRDPYEQYFGPGTRLTVT.